A selection of T cell receptor beta chains follows, all from one sample in a study of Graves' ophthalmopathy and Graves' hyperthyroidism. TCRdb reanalysed the multiplex PCR reads using MiXCR and keeps one entry per CDR3 protein. The sample shows 620,000 or so distinct CDR3 sequences, around a fifth of them seen only once. Sequenced material: peripheral blood. These TCRs come from a woman younger than 35 with stable Graves' hyperthyroidism. Some clones in this sample may be carry-over from other donors' samples. CDR3s include the opening cysteine and the closing phenylalanine or tryptophan. A D gene is named only where the DNA matches it firmly. Only part of the rows carry a size: once, few, many, or a class if the clone is expanded.

length	V	D	J	size	DNA	CDR3
12	TRBV2	-	TRBJ1-1	few	TGTGCCACCTTAGGGCCACAAAAAGAAGCTTTCTTT	CATLGPQKEAFF
16	TRBV28	-	TRBJ2-7	many	TGTGCCAGCAGTGCCCGACAGGGTAGCGGCTCCTACGAGCAGTACTTC	CASSARQGSGSYEQYF
17	TRBV11-2	TRBD1	TRBJ1-5	few	TGTGCCAGCAGTCGCCCCCTACAGGGGGCGAGGAATCAGCCCCAGCATTTT	CASSRPLQGARNQPQHF
17	TRBV28	TRBD2	TRBJ2-5	many	TGTGCCAGCAACCTAGCGGGAGTTTCTAGGGATGGAGAGACCCAGTACTTC	CASNLAGVSRDGETQYF
16	TRBV7-2	-	TRBJ1-1	many	TGTGCCAGCAGCTTAGCATCCCCAGGGCCGAACACTGAAGCTTTCTTT	CASSLASPGPNTEAFF
14	TRBV20-1	-	TRBJ2-7	-	TGCAGTGCTGACGCGGGACCGGACTCCTACGATCAGTACTTC	CSADAGPDSYDQYF
17	TRBV6-2/TRBV6-3	TRBD2	TRBJ2-7	-	TGTGCCAGCAGTTACCGCAGGACTAGCGGGGCCCAGTACGAGCAGTACTTC	CASSYRRTSGAQYEQYF
15	TRBV2	TRBD1	TRBJ2-2	-	TGTGCCAGCGCTACAGGGGGGACTAACACCGGGGAGCTGTTTTTT	CASATGGTNTGELFF
15	TRBV12-3/TRBV12-4	-	TRBJ2-7	once	TGTGCCAGCAGCCGCGAGGGGGGGACCGGCTACGAGCAGTACTTC	CASSREGGTGYEQYF
15	TRBV11-2	-	TRBJ1-5	-	TGTGCCAGCAGCCCGGGTGGCAGAACAAATCAGCCCCAGCATTTT	CASSPGGRTNQPQHF
16	TRBV30	TRBD2	TRBJ2-3	many	TGTGCCTGGAGTAGGCGTCTAGCGGGGTTCACAGATACGCAGTATTTT	CAWSRRLAGFTDTQYF
15	TRBV3-1	-	TRBJ2-5	-	TGTGCCAGCAGCCATCTCTGGCGGGGCCGGGAGACCCAGTACTTC	CASSHLWRGRETQYF
16	TRBV2	-	TRBJ1-3	many	TGTGCCAGCAGTGAACGAGGACTGTACTCTGGAAACACCATATATTTT	CASSERGLYSGNTIYF
12	TRBV6-1	-	TRBJ1-1	many	TGTGCCAGCAGTGAATCCTTCACTGAAGCTTTCTTT	CASSESFTEAFF
13	TRBV20-1	-	TRBJ1-2	many	TGCAGTGCTGGACCCGGTTCGGGCTATGGCTACACCTTC	CSAGPGSGYGYTF
14	TRBV28	-	TRBJ1-1	-	TGTGCCAGCAGTGTCGTCAGGGGTAGAGGTGAAGCTTTCTTT	CASSVVRGRGEAFF
14	TRBV27	-	TRBJ1-2	-	TGTGCCAGCTCATATTCCGTACAGGCGGGCGGCTACACCTTC	CASSYSVQAGGYTF
14	TRBV18	-	TRBJ2-7	many	TGTGCCAGCTCACCCGGGACTCCACCCTACGAGCAGTACTTC	CASSPGTPPYEQYF
12	TRBV30	-	TRBJ2-5	many	TGTGCCTGGACCGGGTACCAAGAGACCCAGTACTTC	CAWTGYQETQYF
15	TRBV11-2	-	TRBJ2-2	-	TGTGCCAGCAGCTTGATCCACGGGGACACCGGGGAGCTGTTTTTT	CASSLIHGDTGELFF
14	TRBV12-3/TRBV12-4	-	TRBJ2-7	-	TGTGCCAGCAGTGAGGGACGGATCTCCTACGAGCAGTACTTC	CASSEGRISYEQYF
16	TRBV6-1	-	TRBJ1-5	few	TGTGCCAGCAGCCTCCGGGGGCAGATCGGCAATCAGCCCCAGCATTTT	CASSLRGQIGNQPQHF
13	TRBV7-9	-	TRBJ1-1	many	TGTGCCAGCAGCCATTCAGGACTTAATGAAGCTTTCTTT	CASSHSGLNEAFF
14	TRBV27	-	TRBJ2-7	many	TGTGCCAGCAGTCCCTCGACCGACCCCTACGAGCAGTACTTC	CASSPSTDPYEQYF
14	TRBV19	-	TRBJ2-2	many	TGTGCCAGTAGTCCACCGGGCGGGGCCGGGGAGCTGTTTTTT	CASSPPGGAGELFF
15	TRBV7-9	-	TRBJ2-7	-	TGTGCCAGCAGCAAGGAGAGTAAAAGCCGCGGCGAGCAGTACTTC	CASSKESKSRGEQYF
12	TRBV5-1	TRBD1	TRBJ1-2	-	TGCGCCAGCAGCCAGGGGGCAATTGGCTACACCTTC	CASSQGAIGYTF
16	TRBV4-1	-	TRBJ1-6	many	TGCGCCAGCAGCCAAGACCAAGGGCCTGGGAATTCACCCCTCCACTTT	CASSQDQGPGNSPLHF
14	TRBV6-1	-	TRBJ2-3	few	TGTGCCAGCAGTGAGGGCCGGTATTCGGATACGCAGTATTTT	CASSEGRYSDTQYF
15	TRBV6-1	TRBD1	TRBJ1-2	many	TGTGCCAGCAGTGTGTATGGGGGACAGGGCGAAGGCTACACCTTC	CASSVYGGQGEGYTF
17	TRBV6-2/TRBV6-3	TRBD2	TRBJ2-2	many	TGTGCCAGCAGTCAGCGACTAGCGGGGTCGTACACCGGGGAGCTGTTTTTT	CASSQRLAGSYTGELFF
14	TRBV2	-	TRBJ2-7	-	TGTGCCAGCATCCGGCAGAACCAAGGGTACGAGCAGTACTTC	CASIRQNQGYEQYF
13	TRBV11-2	-	TRBJ1-1	many	TGTGCCAGCAGCTTACTGACAGGCACTGAAGCTTTCTTT	CASSLLTGTEAFF
15	TRBV20-1	-	TRBJ1-5	many	TGCAGTGCCCAGAACCTTGAAGGAACGCATCAGCCCCAGCATTTT	CSAQNLEGTHQPQHF
12	TRBV30	-	TRBJ1-2	few	TGTGCCCGTTGGGAGGAGGACTATGGCTACACCTTC	CARWEEDYGYTF
17	TRBV30	-	TRBJ1-3	few	TGTGCCTGGACATCTCGAGGGGCAGGCAGCTCTGGAAACACCATATATTTT	CAWTSRGAGSSGNTIYF
13	TRBV10-2	TRBD1	TRBJ2-7	-	TGCGCCAGCCGGGACAGGCACTCCTACGAGCAGTACTTC	CASRDRHSYEQYF
12	TRBV20-1	-	TRBJ2-7	few	TGCAGTGCTAGAGATGATCAGTACGAGCAGTACTTC	CSARDDQYEQYF
16	TRBV12-3/TRBV12-4	-	TRBJ2-7	many	TGTGCCAGCAGCCAGAGGTCCCTAGGCCGAGGCTACGAGCAGTACTTC	CASSQRSLGRGYEQYF
18	TRBV7-8	-	TRBJ1-5	-	TGTGCCAGCAGCCTAGGGCGGTCGGGGCAGGTTTTCAATCAGCCCCAGCATTTT	CASSLGRSGQVFNQPQHF
14	TRBV28	-	TRBJ2-7	-	TGTGCCAGCTATTCCGGGAGTCAGGGGAACGAGCAGTACTTC	CASYSGSQGNEQYF
16	TRBV28	TRBD1	TRBJ2-7	many	TGTGCCAGCAGCTATACCGGCGGGACAGGGCTCTACGAGCAGTACTTC	CASSYTGGTGLYEQYF
12	TRBV12-3/TRBV12-4	-	TRBJ1-5	many	TGTGCCAGCAGCCGCACAGGAGGACCCCAGCATTTT	CASSRTGGPQHF
12	TRBV20-1	TRBD1	TRBJ2-7	many	TGCAGTGCCCGACAGGGGATCTACGAGCAGTACTTC	CSARQGIYEQYF